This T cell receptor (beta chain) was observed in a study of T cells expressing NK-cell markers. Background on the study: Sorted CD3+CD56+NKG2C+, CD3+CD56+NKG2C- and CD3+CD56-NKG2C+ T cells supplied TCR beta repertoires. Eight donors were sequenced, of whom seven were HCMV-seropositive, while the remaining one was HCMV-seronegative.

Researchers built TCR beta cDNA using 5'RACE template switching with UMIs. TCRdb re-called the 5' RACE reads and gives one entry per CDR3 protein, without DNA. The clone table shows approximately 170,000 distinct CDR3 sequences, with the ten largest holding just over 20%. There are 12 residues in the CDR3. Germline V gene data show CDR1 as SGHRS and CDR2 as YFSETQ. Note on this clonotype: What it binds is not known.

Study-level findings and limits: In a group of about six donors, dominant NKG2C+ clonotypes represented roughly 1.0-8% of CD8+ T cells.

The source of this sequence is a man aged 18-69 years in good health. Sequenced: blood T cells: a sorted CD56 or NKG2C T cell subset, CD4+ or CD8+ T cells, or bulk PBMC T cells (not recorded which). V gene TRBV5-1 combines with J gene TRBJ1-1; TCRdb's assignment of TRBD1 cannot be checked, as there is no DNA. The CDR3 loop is CASSGGLGEAFF. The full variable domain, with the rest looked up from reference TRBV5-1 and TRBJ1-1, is KAGVTQTPRYLIKTRGQQVTLSCSPISGHRSVSWYQQTPGQGLQFLFEYFSETQRNKGNFPGRFSGRQFSNSRSEMNVSTLELGDSALYLCASSGGLGEAFFGQGTRLTVV.